A single sample is the source of the 28 T cell receptor beta chains below, sequenced in a study of cytomegalovirus exposure and HLA in healthy donors. The primer mix had 60 Vbeta and 13 Jbeta primers. Clones were sequenced by immunoSEQ multiplex PCR, and TCRdb holds only the in-frame ones, with some missing. The data contain roughly 190,000 clones, around four fifths of them singletons. Sequenced sample: PBMCs. These receptors originate from a man aged 35 to 55 in good health and CMV-seropositive.

This clone was observed a single time. V and J are TRBV7-8 and TRBJ2-7; the match to TRBD2 covers 12 bases. Per the germline V gene, CDR1 is SGHVS and CDR2 is FQNEAQ. V lost 5 bases to trimming and J lost 3 bases; unmatched junction nucleotides: 8. There are 16 residues in the CDR3. The CDR3 loop reads CASSARLAGAVYEQYF. The CDR3 DNA reads TGTGCCAGCAGCGCCCGACTAGCGGGAGCGGTCTACGAGCAGTACTTC. The entire variable domain, with the rest obtained from reference TRBV7-8 and TRBJ2-7, is as follows: GAGVSQSPRYKVAKRGQDVALRCDPISGHVSLFWYQQALGQGPEFLTYFQNEAQLDKSGLPSDRFFAERPEGSVSTLKIQRTQQEDSAVYLCASSARLAGAVYEQYFGPGTRLTVT.

This clone was seen just once. This chain uses TRBV5-1 with TRBJ2-1; possible D gene TRBD1, 5 bases. Germline-derived CDR1 and CDR2 are SGHRS and YFSETQ. V was pared by 0 bases and J by 7 bases, with 8 bases between. The CDR3 is made up of 13 amino acids. The CDR3 DNA is TGCGCCAGCAGCTTGGGGACATTAAATGAGCAGTTCTTC. Translation: CASSLGTLNEQFF.

V and J are TRBV7-9 and TRBJ2-1; 11 bases are shared with TRBD2. V dropped 5 bases and J dropped 0; count of bases not matched to a gene: 9. Germline CDR1 and CDR2: SEHNR and FQNEAQ (reference sequence). There are 18 residues in the CDR3. The CDR3 DNA sequence: TGTGCCAGCAGCCCACCGGGGACTAGCGGACGCTCCTACAATGAGCAGTTCTTC. Residues: CASSPPGTSGRSYNEQFF.

The CDR3 reads CATSRERGSYNEQFF. CDR3 nucleotides: TGTGCCACCAGCAGAGAAAGGGGCTCCTACAATGAGCAGTTCTTC. The rearrangement links TRBV15 to TRBJ2-1; possibly TRBD1 for D (5 bases). Trimming cost V 0 bases and J 0 bases, with 6 bases left between them. Germline loops: CDR1 LNHNV, CDR2 YYDKDF (reference sequence). This CDR3 has 15 residues. The full variable domain, rest sourced from reference TRBV15 and TRBJ2-1, is DAMVIQNPRYQVTQFGKPVTLSCSQTLNHNVMYWYQQKSSQAPKLLFHYYDKDFNNEADTPDNFQSRRPNTSFCFLDIRSPGLGDTAMYLCATSRERGSYNEQFFGPGTRLTVL.

The sample holds a few counts of this clone. The germline gene is not matched at one end of the junction; a read error may be the cause. V gene TRBV7-9 combines with J gene TRBJ1-1; a possible D gene is TRBD1 (6 bases). Germline assignment: CDR1 SEHNR and CDR2 FQNEAQ (reference sequence). The CDR3 sequence is 19 residues long. CDR3 DNA: TGTTCCAGCAGCTCCTACGTACGACAGGTTTTCGGTGGGAACACTGAAGCTTTCTTT. Protein: CSSSSYVRQVFGGNTEAFF.

The J gene is TRBJ2-2, the V gene TRBV7-2; 11 nucleotides agree with TRBD2. There are 16 residues in the CDR3. J lost 5 bases, V lost 5 bases, and 7 bases had no gene match. In germline, CDR1 is SGHTA, CDR2 FQGNSA. This CDR3 is CASSLSGRANTGELFF. CDR3 DNA: TGTGCCAGCAGCCTTAGCGGGAGGGCCAATACCGGGGAGCTGTTTTTT.

This chain uses TRBV6-5 with TRBJ1-2; a possible D gene is TRBD1 (5 bases). Trimming left V 6 bases short and J 5 bases short, with 13 bases between. This CDR3 has 13 amino acids. Germline loops: CDR1 MNHEY, CDR2 SVGAGI. The CDR3: CASRETALYGYTF. The CDR3 bases are TGTGCCAGCAGAGAGACAGCTCTTTATGGCTACACCTTC.

This clone was seen more than once but under ten times. The V and J genes are TRBV13 and TRBJ2-7, with 8 positions matching TRBD2. Germline values: CDR1 PRHDT, CDR2 FYEKMQ (reference sequence). The CDR3 has 15 residues. V shed 1 base, J shed 0 bases, and the junction held 2 bases outside the gene matches. CDR3 in amino acids: CASSLEGTSSYEQYF. DNA for the CDR3: TGTGCCAGCAGCTTAGAGGGGACTAGCTCCTACGAGCAGTACTTC.

This clone was seen a handful of times. The chain employs TRBV9 and TRBJ1-2; D ambiguous. Germline V gene sequence: CDR1 SGDLS, CDR2 YYNGEE. CDR3 length equals 12 residues. The V end lost 3 bases, the J end lost 8 bases, and 11 bases lay between the germline ends. CDR3 coding DNA: TGTGCCAGCAGCGGTGTACCAGGCGGCTACACCTTC. Its translation is CASSGVPGGYTF. The complete variable domain, with remaining parts taken from reference TRBV9 and TRBJ1-2, reads DSGVTQTPKHLITATGQRVTLRCSPRSGDLSVYWYQQSLDQGLQFLIQYYNGEERAKGNILERFSAQQFPDLHSELNLSSLELGDSALYFCASSGVPGGYTFGSGTRLTVV.

This chain joins TRBV14 and TRBJ1-1, with 10 nucleotides matching TRBD1. This CDR3 is built from 13 residues. Trimming cost V 7 bases and J 9 bases; bases outside gene matches: 8. The V gene's germline CDR1 is SGHDN and CDR2 FVKESK. CDR3 sequence (DNA): TGTGCCAGCACCCCTGGACAGGGGGGAAAAGCTTTCTTT. Its protein is CASTPGQGGKAFF.

CDR3 in amino acids: CASSRTSGGPGELFF. The CDR3, as DNA: TGTGCCAGCAGTCGGACTAGCGGGGGCCCCGGGGAGCTGTTTTTT. The rearrangement uses TRBV25-1 and TRBJ2-2; the match to TRBD2 covers 13 bases. The CDR3 consists of 15 residues. Germline V gene sequence: CDR1 MGHDK, CDR2 SYGVNS. Losses at the gene ends were 5 bases for V and 6 bases for J; bases not matched to a gene: 3.

The chain carries TRBV27 and TRBJ2-7, with 7 bases that match TRBD2. With V trimmed by 6 bases and J by 2 bases, 10 bases remained unmatched. The CDR3 totals 15 residues. Germline V gene data show CDR1 as MNHEY and CDR2 as SMNVEV (reference sequence). The CDR3 sequence: CASSSEEGGTYEQYF. The CDR3 nucleotides read TGTGCCAGCAGCTCAGAGGAGGGAGGGACCTACGAGCAGTACTTC.

The gene calls are TRBV4-3 and TRBJ2-1; 7 nucleotides agree with TRBD2. Trimming took 3 bases from V and 0 from J; bases not matched to a gene: 2. The CDR3 extends over 15 amino acids. In germline, CDR1 is LGHNA, CDR2 YSLEER. The chain's CDR3 is CASSHGGSSYNEQFF. The CDR3, as DNA: TGCGCCAGCAGCCATGGCGGGAGCTCCTACAATGAGCAGTTCTTC.

The genes are TRBV5-4 and TRBJ2-2, with 7 bases that match TRBD1. The CDR3 loop spans 13 amino acids. From germline, CDR1 is SGHNT and CDR2 YYREEE (reference sequence). Trimming at V came to 4 bases and at J to 5 bases, leaving 2 bases not matched to a gene. The CDR3 region is CASSQDRTGELFF. The CDR3 DNA reads TGTGCCAGCAGCCAGGACAGGACCGGGGAGCTGTTTTTT.

The CDR3 sequence: CASSIGGGSSYNEQFF. The CDR3 nucleotides read TGTGCCAGTAGTATTGGGGGAGGGAGCTCCTACAATGAGCAGTTCTTC. The V gene is TRBV19, the J gene TRBJ2-1, with TRBD2 matching over 7 bases. The germline V gene encodes CDR1 LNHDA and CDR2 SQIVND (reference sequence). With 3 bases clipped from V and 0 bases from J, the junction kept 5 bases outside the gene matches. The length of the CDR3 is 16 residues.

The chain combines TRBV28 with TRBJ2-7; D possibly corresponds to TRBD2 (6 bases). CDR3 length: 16 residues. Trimming stripped 5 bases from V and 2 bases from J, with 19 bases between. The germline gives CDR1 MDHEN, CDR2 SYDVKM. CDR3 DNA sequence: TGTGCCAGCAGTCCACCCAGGGTCTGGACTACCTACGAGCAGTACTTC. Its translation is CASSPPRVWTTYEQYF.

In DNA, the CDR3 is TGTGCCAGCAGCTCGGTGGCGGGGGCTTACGAGCAGTACTTC. The encoded protein is CASSSVAGAYEQYF. The V and J genes are TRBV7-9 and TRBJ2-7; tentatively, D is TRBD2 (7 bases). The germline gives CDR1 SEHNR, CDR2 FQNEAQ (reference sequence). This CDR3 has 14 amino acids. The germline V and J ends were trimmed by 4 bases and 4 bases, with 14 bases remaining between them.

This clone was seen only a few times. This chain uses TRBV2 with TRBJ2-1, with 7 positions matching TRBD2. This CDR3 spans 12 amino acids. Losses at the gene ends were 4 bases for V and 7 bases for J; bases not matched to a gene: 1. CDR1 and CDR2 (germline): SNHLY, FYNNEI. The CDR3: CASSVGGNEQFF. The CDR3 DNA sequence: TGTGCCAGCAGTGTGGGAGGGAATGAGCAGTTCTTC.

This rearrangement joins TRBV27 to TRBJ1-5, with 7 bases fitting TRBD1. V lost 5 bases and J lost 1; bases outside the gene matches: 14. CDR1 and CDR2 (germline): MNHEY, SMNVEV (reference sequence). The CDR3 is 18 residues long. CDR3 residues: CASSLLGGGGASNQPQHF. The CDR3 DNA is TGTGCCAGCAGTCTACTAGGAGGAGGGGGCGCGAGCAATCAGCCCCAGCATTTT.

This chain uses TRBV30 with TRBJ1-5, with D possibly being TRBD1 (5 bases). CDR1 and CDR2 from the germline V gene are GTSNPN and SVGIG (reference sequence). Deletions cut 0 bases from V and 8 bases from J, with 14 bases between. The CDR3 is 14 amino acids. CDR3 loop: CAWSVRQGTEPQHF. CDR3 sequence (DNA): TGTGCCTGGAGTGTACGGCAGGGAACGGAGCCCCAGCATTTT.

This clone occurred a few times. CDR3 sequence: CASSQEIPHTQYF. The CDR3, as DNA: TGCGCCAGCAGCCAGGAGATCCCACATACGCAGTATTTT. This chain links TRBV4-3 with TRBJ2-3; no reliable D call. Germline values: CDR1 LGHNA, CDR2 YSLEER. The CDR3 has 13 residues. V shed 3 bases and J shed 7 bases, with 11 bases lying between them.

A single count supports this clone. The gene calls are TRBV4-1 and TRBJ2-1; weak D call: TRBD1 (6 bases). CDR1 MGHRA and CDR2 YSYEKL come from the germline V gene. V shed 2 bases and J shed 9 bases, with 26 bases lying between them. This CDR3 comprises 18 residues. In DNA form, the CDR3 reads TGCGCCAGCAGCCAACAGGGGAAAGGGGACCAATCCCCATTTGAGCAGTTCTTC. Its protein product is CASSQQGKGDQSPFEQFF.

This clone has more than one count but fewer than ten. The rearrangement uses TRBV28 and TRBJ1-2, with 7 bases aligning to TRBD1. The CDR3 length is 14 residues. Germline values: CDR1 MDHEN, CDR2 SYDVKM. The V gene end was trimmed by 5 bases and the J gene end by 8 bases; junction bases not matched to a gene: 11. The CDR3 bases are TGTGCCAGCAGTCAGGCAGGGGGACTGGGAGGCTACACCTTC. The encoded protein is CASSQAGGLGGYTF.

The J gene is TRBJ1-1, the V gene TRBV19; D remains unclear. The CDR3 has 12 residues. Per germline, CDR1 LNHDA and CDR2 SQIVND (reference sequence). V lost 3 bases and J lost 11, with 13 bases in between. The CDR3 DNA reads TGTGCCAGTAGTATTAAGGACCGGAGGGCTTTCTTT. This translates into CASSIKDRRAFF.

The chain combines TRBV29-1 with TRBJ2-2, with 10 bases lining up with TRBD1. V shed 4 bases, J shed 5 bases, and the junction held 7 bases outside the gene matches. The CDR3 contains 15 residues. Germline-derived CDR1 and CDR2 are SQVTM and ANQGSEA. As DNA, the CDR3 is TGCAGCGTTGCCCGACAGGGGGCGCAAACCGGGGAGCTGTTTTTT. This gives the protein CSVARQGAQTGELFF.

The V and J genes are TRBV30 and TRBJ2-1; weak D call: TRBD1 (6 bases). The CDR3 consists of 15 residues. Between the trimmed V and J ends, which lost 0 bases and 6 bases, there was a span of 15 bases. Per the germline V gene, CDR1 is GTSNPN and CDR2 is SVGIG (reference sequence). CDR3 nucleotides: TGTGCCTGGAGTGTACGGGCAGGGGATGGCAATGAGCAGTTCTTC. Translation: CAWSVRAGDGNEQFF.

V and J are TRBV29-1 and TRBJ2-3; D gene unclear. V was clipped by 6 bases and J by 5 bases, with 9 bases between them. The CDR3 is 11 amino acids. The germline gives CDR1 SQVTM, CDR2 ANQGSEA. In DNA, the CDR3 is TGCAGCGTACAACCAGGAGATACGCAGTATTTT. Its protein is CSVQPGDTQYF.

In regard to this clone: A read error is likely, as this CDR3 ends without the conserved phenylalanine or tryptophan. Because the CDR3's place on the DNA is in doubt, the DNA is left out and the CDR3 is given as listed by TCRdb. V gene TRBV2 combines with J gene TRBJ1-2; the D call of TRBD1 is as the table states it, not checked on the DNA. The germline V gene has CDR1 SNHLY and CDR2 FYNNEI. The CDR3 is 12 residues long, ends included. CDR3 residues: CASSVGTGGSIS.